One T cell receptor (beta chain) is described in this entry. Its antigen is not known. Assay used: immunoSEQ multiplex PCR; TCRdb lists only in-frame clones, some missing. The sample gives 2 million to 2.5 million clones, approximately 96% of which show up once; around 0.13% is in the top ten. These data come from a study of shared clonotypes between healthy human individuals. Study-wide results and limits: Relative to clonotypes present in all four donors, those not shared had lower generation probabilities. Sampling used blood alone; tissue repertoires probably differ.

There are 13 residues in the CDR3. CDR1 and CDR2 from the germline V gene are GTSNPN and SVGIG (reference sequence). The germline V and J ends were trimmed by 6 bases and 7 bases, with 13 bases remaining between them. The TCR sequence derives from a man younger than 30 in good health. Input material: naive CD4+ T cells sorted from blood. Subset in this sample: CD45RA+ positively selected. The chain is built from TRBV30 and TRBJ1-6, with D perhaps matching TRBD1 (5 bases). In DNA form, the CDR3 reads TGTGCCTGCACACCGGGGCGAAATTCACCCCTCCACTTT. It translates to CACTPGRNSPLHF.